The 31 T cell receptor beta chains below were found in one sample sequenced in a study of cytomegalovirus exposure and HLA in healthy donors. 60 Vbeta and 13 Jbeta primers were used in PCR. Method: immunoSEQ multiplex PCR; TCRdb's copy keeps in-frame clones and lacks some. The sample has around 120,000 clones, 70% to 85% seen once. Material: PBMCs. These receptors all come from a middle-aged man in good health and CMV-seronegative.

V gene TRBV4-1 combines with J gene TRBJ1-2; TRBD1 is a possible D gene (6 bases). The CDR3 extends over 14 amino acids. V was clipped by 1 base and J by 4 bases, with 10 bases between them. The germline V gene has CDR1 MGHRA and CDR2 YSYEKL. CDR3 loop: CASSQGEGGYGYTF. Written as DNA, the CDR3 is TGCGCCAGCAGCCAAGGGGAAGGGGGCTATGGCTACACCTTC.

The chain carries TRBV6-5 and TRBJ1-1; no clear D. The CDR3 runs 14 residues. Germline CDR1 and CDR2: MNHEY and SVGAGI. Trimming removed 5 bases from V and 0 bases from J, with 10 bases in between. The DNA of the CDR3 is TGTGCCAGCAGTCCTCAGATAATGAACACTGAAGCTTTCTTT. This gives the protein CASSPQIMNTEAFF.

This rearrangement joins TRBV5-5 to TRBJ1-2; D is perhaps TRBD1 (5 bases). Trimming took off 0 bases at V and 6 bases at J, with 6 bases between the two ends. The CDR3 sequence is 12 residues long. Germline CDR1 and CDR2: SGHKS and YYEKEE (reference sequence). Here the CDR3 DNA reads TGTGCCAGCAGCTTGGCCAGGGATGGCTACACCTTC. Its protein product is CASSLARDGYTF. The entire variable domain, with the rest obtained from reference TRBV5-5 and TRBJ1-2, is as follows: DAGVTQSPTHLIKTRGQQVTLRCSPISGHKSVSWYQQVLGQGPQFIFQYYEKEERGRGNFPDRFSARQFPNYSSELNVNALLLGDSALYLCASSLARDGYTFGSGTRLTVV.

This chain connects TRBV7-2 to TRBJ2-7; a possible D gene is TRBD1 (6 bases). The CDR3 has 12 residues. V lost 6 bases and J 5 bases, leaving 11 bases between the germline ends. Germline loops: CDR1 SGHTA, CDR2 FQGNSA. CDR3 DNA sequence: TGTGCCAGCAGGAACAGGGCCCACGAGCAGTACTTC. Its protein product is CASRNRAHEQYF.

The chain joins TRBV7-9 to TRBJ1-1; perhaps TRBD1 as D (6 bases). Trimming left V 4 bases short and J 4 bases short, with 13 bases between. The CDR3 runs to 14 residues. CDR1 SEHNR and CDR2 FQNEAQ come from the germline V gene (reference sequence). In DNA, the CDR3 is TGTGCCAGCAGCTCAACAGGGCCGGGCACTGAAGCTTTCTTT. Residues: CASSSTGPGTEAFF.

The chain recombines TRBV4-2 with TRBJ2-1, with D perhaps matching TRBD2 (6 bases). The ends were cut back, 0 bases at V and 7 bases at J, with 16 bases in the middle. The CDR3 length is 16 residues. Germline loops: CDR1 LGHNA, CDR2 YNFKEQ. CDR3 sequence reads: CASSQDLGGLRNEQFF. In DNA, the CDR3 is TGTGCCAGCAGCCAAGATCTCGGGGGTCTGAGGAATGAGCAGTTCTTC.

The V gene is TRBV18, the J gene TRBJ1-2; TRBD1 aligns across 8 bases. J lost 4 bases, V lost 2 bases, and 9 bases had no gene match. The CDR3 runs to 16 residues. The germline gives CDR1 KGHSH, CDR2 LQKENI. CDR3: CASSPGQGAGSYGYTF. CDR3 nucleotide sequence: TGTGCCAGCTCACCAGGACAGGGCGCAGGTTCCTATGGCTACACCTTC.

The gene calls are TRBV19 and TRBJ2-3, with 9 nucleotides matching TRBD1. Per the germline V gene, CDR1 is LNHDA and CDR2 is SQIVND (reference sequence). V was clipped by 5 bases and J by 10 bases; unmatched bases: 19. The CDR3 sequence is 17 residues long. CDR3 bases: TGTGCCAGTAGTTACCAGCCGGGACAGGGCCCAAGGGGAGCGCAGTATTTT. Amino acids: CASSYQPGQGPRGAQYF.

The chain couples TRBV5-6 to TRBJ2-1; 14 nucleotides line up with TRBD2. Trimming took 3 bases from V and 4 from J; bases not matched to a gene: 9. In germline, CDR1 is SGHDT, CDR2 YYEEEE. CDR3 size: 18 residues. CDR3 in DNA: TGTGCCAGCAGCTGGACTAGGGGACTAGCGGGGGTTTACAATGAGCAGTTCTTC. It encodes CASSWTRGLAGVYNEQFF.

The chain couples TRBV29-1 to TRBJ1-1, with 11 nucleotides matching TRBD1. The CDR3 loop spans 13 amino acids. The V segment lost 3 bases and the J segment 7 bases; nucleotides outside the gene matches: 4. The germline V gene has CDR1 SQVTM and CDR2 ANQGSEA. The CDR3 coding sequence is TGCAGCGTTGATAGGGGACAGGGGGTTGAAGCTTTCTTT. Encoded protein: CSVDRGQGVEAFF.

This rearrangement joins TRBV19 to TRBJ1-1; D is ambiguous. The CDR3 has 14 residues. CDR1 and CDR2 from the germline V gene are LNHDA and SQIVND (reference sequence). The V end lost 4 bases, the J end lost 2 bases, and 11 bases lay between the germline ends. CDR3 in amino acids: CASSTDTGNTEAFF. CDR3 coding DNA: TGTGCCAGTAGTACCGACACCGGTAACACTGAAGCTTTCTTT.

The V and J genes are TRBV5-6 and TRBJ1-1; TRBD1 is a possible D gene (5 bases). CDR1 and CDR2 (germline): SGHDT, YYEEEE. The CDR3 consists of 13 residues. Trimming stripped 10 bases from V and 3 bases from J, with 16 bases between. CDR3 nucleotide sequence: TGTGCCGGACAAACTTCGGGGGACACTGAAGCTTTCTTT. Amino acid sequence: CAGQTSGDTEAFF.

The genes are TRBV30 and TRBJ2-6, with TRBD2 as a possible D gene (6 bases). The CDR3 runs 16 residues. The germline V and J ends were trimmed by 0 bases and 3 bases, with 12 bases remaining between them. Germline V gives CDR1 GTSNPN, CDR2 SVGIG (reference sequence). CDR3 DNA sequence: TGTGCCTGGAGTGTACTAGCCGCAAGTGGGGCCAACGTCCTGACTTTC. Translated, it gives CAWSVLAASGANVLTF.

This chain links TRBV7-9 with TRBJ1-3; possibly TRBD1 for D (5 bases). V lost 4 bases to trimming and J lost 9 bases, with 7 bases between them. The CDR3 has 11 amino acids. Germline CDR1 reads SEHNR; CDR2 reads FQNEAQ (reference sequence). CDR3 residues: CASSSGGTIYF. In nucleotides, the CDR3 is TGTGCCAGCAGCTCCGGGGGCACCATATATTTT.

The gene calls are TRBV7-9 and TRBJ1-6, with D hard to call. CDR1 is SEHNR and CDR2 is FQNEAQ in the germline V gene (reference sequence). The germline V and J ends were trimmed by 10 bases and 4 bases, with 20 bases remaining between them. CDR3 length: 16 residues. CDR3 residues: CATGREYGVYNSPLHF. As DNA, the CDR3 is TGTGCCACCGGACGCGAATACGGGGTTTATAATTCACCCCTCCACTTT.

V gene TRBV7-9 combines with J gene TRBJ1-5; D ambiguous. Trimming removed 1 base at V and 6 bases at J, with 7 bases between. Germline V gene data show CDR1 as SEHNR and CDR2 as FQNEAQ (reference sequence). The CDR3 has 13 residues. The CDR3 is CASSLEAGQPQHF. CDR3 bases: TGTGCCAGCAGCTTAGAGGCGGGTCAGCCCCAGCATTTT.

The rearrangement joins TRBV4-2 to TRBJ1-1; D call uncertain. Looked up from germline, CDR1 is LGHNA and CDR2 is YNFKEQ. This CDR3 comprises 12 residues. V was pared by 7 bases and J by 4 bases, with 10 bases between. CDR3 nucleotide sequence: TGTGCCAGCACCCTACGAGGCACTGAAGCTTTCTTT. Amino acids: CASTLRGTEAFF.

The chain carries TRBV29-1 and TRBJ2-7; D not certain. The CDR3 extends over 11 amino acids. Trimming stripped 5 bases from V and 6 bases from J, with 11 bases between. Germline V gene sequence: CDR1 SQVTM, CDR2 ANQGSEA. CDR3 protein: CSVFEGAEQYF. CDR3 DNA: TGCAGCGTTTTCGAAGGAGCCGAGCAGTACTTC.

The J gene is TRBJ1-1, the V gene TRBV5-5; no clear D gene. The germline gives CDR1 SGHKS, CDR2 YYEKEE (reference sequence). The germline V and J ends were trimmed by 2 bases and 0 bases, with 8 bases remaining between them. The CDR3 loop spans 14 amino acids. The CDR3 nucleotides are TGTGCCAGCAGCTTCGGCAGGCTGAACACTGAAGCTTTCTTT. Amino acids: CASSFGRLNTEAFF.

The chain is built from TRBV5-1 and TRBJ2-1; a possible D gene is TRBD2 (5 bases). The CDR3 has 15 residues. Between the trimmed V and J ends, which lost 0 bases and 6 bases, there was a span of 13 bases. Germline V gene sequence: CDR1 SGHRS, CDR2 YFSETQ. CDR3 DNA sequence: TGCGCCAGCAGCTTGGAGCTAGCTACCACCAATGAGCAGTTCTTC. This translates into CASSLELATTNEQFF.

V gene TRBV6-6 combines with J gene TRBJ1-2, with TRBD1 matching 12 bases. The CDR3 is made up of 14 amino acids. Germline V gene lookup returns CDR1 MNHNY and CDR2 SVGAGI (reference sequence). With V trimmed by 4 bases and J by 8 bases, 5 bases remained unmatched. The CDR3 here is CASSFTGTGGGYTF. The CDR3 DNA follows: TGTGCCAGCAGTTTCACCGGGACAGGGGGCGGCTACACCTTC.

In DNA, the CDR3 is TGTGCCAGCAGCCCACTACGGAATCACTCTAGCACAGATACGCAGTATTTT. Its protein is CASSPLRNHSSTDTQYF. The V call is TRBV7-3, the J call TRBJ2-3; no clear D. CDR1 and CDR2 (germline): SGHTA, FQGTGA. Trimming removed 5 bases from V and 0 bases from J, with 18 bases in between. This CDR3 contains 17 residues.

This chain links TRBV12-5 with TRBJ2-3; weak D call: TRBD2 (6 bases). The CDR3 runs to 14 residues. Germline CDR1 LGHNT, CDR2 FRNRAP. Deletions cut 5 bases from V and 2 bases from J, with 11 bases between. CDR3 residues: CASGPWTTTDTQYF. The CDR3 DNA follows: TGTGCTAGTGGTCCCTGGACTACCACAGATACGCAGTATTTT.

The gene calls are TRBV5-6 and TRBJ1-2; 9 bases line up with TRBD1. With V trimmed by 2 bases and J by 7 bases, 6 bases remained unmatched. The germline V gene encodes CDR1 SGHDT and CDR2 YYEEEE. This CDR3 has 14 amino acids. CDR3 sequence: CASSFTGGESGYTF. The CDR3 DNA is TGTGCCAGCAGCTTTACAGGGGGCGAGAGTGGCTACACCTTC. Full variable domain (missing parts from reference TRBV5-6 and TRBJ1-2): DAGVTQSPTHLIKTRGQQVTLRCSPKSGHDTVSWYQQALGQGPQFIFQYYEEEERQRGNFPDRFSGHQFPNYSSELNVNALLLGDSALYLCASSFTGGESGYTFGSGTRLTVV.

The chain links TRBV7-9 to TRBJ2-5; possible D gene TRBD1, 6 bases. V was shortened by 5 bases and J by 1 base, with 14 bases between the two germline ends. The germline gives CDR1 SEHNR, CDR2 FQNEAQ (reference sequence). CDR3 length: 15 amino acids. This CDR3 is CASSPRMDSQETQYF. CDR3 coding DNA: TGTGCCAGCAGCCCTCGTATGGACAGCCAAGAGACCCAGTACTTC.

The chain couples TRBV7-8 to TRBJ1-6, with 7 bases identical to TRBD1. V shed 5 bases, J shed 9 bases, and the junction held 7 bases outside the gene matches. Per the germline V gene, CDR1 is SGHVS and CDR2 is FQNEAQ. This CDR3 is built from 14 residues. Here the CDR3 reads CASSPSTGPSPLHF. As DNA, the CDR3 is TGTGCCAGCAGCCCATCGACAGGGCCTTCACCCCTCCACTTT.

This clone was seen a handful of times. The chain has TRBV19 and TRBJ2-7, with D possibly TRBD1 on 5 matching bases. Germline CDR1 LNHDA, CDR2 SQIVND (reference sequence). The ends were cut back, 5 bases at V and 5 bases at J, with 10 bases in the middle. CDR3 length: 12 amino acids. The chain's CDR3 is CASSGRVNEQYF. The CDR3 DNA reads as TGTGCCAGTAGTGGCAGGGTAAACGAGCAGTACTTC.

J is TRBJ2-3 and V is TRBV15, with 10 bases that match TRBD2. Germline-derived CDR1 and CDR2 are LNHNV and YYDKDF (reference sequence). The CDR3 is 16 amino acids. J lost 8 bases, V lost 1 base, and 9 bases had no gene match. The CDR3 sequence: CATSRGQVAGGGTQYF. The CDR3 coding sequence is TGTGCCACCAGCAGAGGGCAGGTAGCGGGGGGTGGTACGCAGTATTTT.

The rearrangement links TRBV5-4 to TRBJ2-3; TRBD1 matches 10 bases. The ends lost 5 bases at V and 5 bases at J; junction bases unmatched: 5. The CDR3 covers 14 residues. Germline-derived CDR1 and CDR2 are SGHNT and YYREEE (reference sequence). The CDR3 nucleotides read TGTGCCAGCAGAAAGACAGGGGGCAAAGATACGCAGTATTTT. Protein product: CASRKTGGKDTQYF.

The rearrangement uses TRBV5-4 and TRBJ2-5, with D unresolved. CDR1 is SGHNT and CDR2 is YYREEE in the germline V gene (reference sequence). The V end was cut by 4 bases, the J end by 3 bases, with 10 bases between. The CDR3 length is 13 residues. CDR3 coding DNA: TGTGCCAGCAGCCTCCAGTACGAAGAGACCCAGTACTTC. This encodes CASSLQYEETQYF. Full variable domain (missing parts from reference TRBV5-4 and TRBJ2-5): ETGVTQSPTHLIKTRGQQVTLRCSSQSGHNTVSWYQQALGQGPQFIFQYYREEENGRGNFPPRFSGLQFPNYSSELNVNALELDDSALYLCASSLQYEETQYFGPGTRLLVL.

The J gene is TRBJ1-2, the V gene TRBV20-1, with D tentatively TRBD1 (5 bases). V was pared by 5 bases and J by 6 bases, with 7 bases between. CDR3 length: 10 residues. Germline V CDR1 and CDR2: DFQATT, SNEGSKA (reference sequence). CDR3 loop: CSARTNGYTF. The CDR3 nucleotides read TGCAGTGCTCGGACAAATGGCTACACCTTC.